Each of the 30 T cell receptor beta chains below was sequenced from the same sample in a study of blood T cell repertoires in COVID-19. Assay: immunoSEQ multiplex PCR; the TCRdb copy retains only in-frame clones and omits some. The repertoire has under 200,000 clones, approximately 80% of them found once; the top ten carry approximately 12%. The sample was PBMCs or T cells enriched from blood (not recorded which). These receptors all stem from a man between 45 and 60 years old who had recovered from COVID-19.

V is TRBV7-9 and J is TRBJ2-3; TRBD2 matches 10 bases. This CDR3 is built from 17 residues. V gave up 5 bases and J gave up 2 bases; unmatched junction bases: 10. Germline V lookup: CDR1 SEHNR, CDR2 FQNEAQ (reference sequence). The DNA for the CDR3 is TGTGCCAGCAGCCCCTCGGGTAGCGGGGGGTCCACAGATACGCAGTATTTT. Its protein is CASSPSGSGGSTDTQYF.

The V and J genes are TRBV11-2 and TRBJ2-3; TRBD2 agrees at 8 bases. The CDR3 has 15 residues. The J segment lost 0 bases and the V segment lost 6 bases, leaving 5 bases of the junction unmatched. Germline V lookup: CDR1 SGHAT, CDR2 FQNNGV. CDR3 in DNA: TGTGCCAGCAGGTTTAGCGGGGCTAGCACAGATACGCAGTATTTT. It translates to CASRFSGASTDTQYF.

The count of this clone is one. CDR3 region: CASSMLAGPGDEQYF. The CDR3 DNA reads as TGTGCCAGTAGTATGCTAGCGGGGCCAGGGGACGAGCAGTACTTC. The chain recombines TRBV19 with TRBJ2-7, with 9 bases identical to TRBD2. Losses at the gene ends were 3 bases for V and 5 bases for J; bases not matched to a gene: 8. The CDR3 sequence is 15 residues long. Germline CDR1 is LNHDA and CDR2 is SQIVND (reference sequence).

CDR3 coding DNA: TGCGCCAGCAGATTTGGGACAGGGGATAATACCGGGGAGCTGTTTTTT. Encoded protein: CASRFGTGDNTGELFF. The J gene is TRBJ2-2, the V gene TRBV5-1; 10 nucleotides match TRBD1. The ends lost 5 bases at V and 5 bases at J; junction bases unmatched: 9. This CDR3 has 16 residues. Germline assignment: CDR1 SGHRS and CDR2 YFSETQ. The full variable domain, completed using reference TRBV5-1 and TRBJ2-2, is KAGVTQTPRYLIKTRGQQVTLSCSPISGHRSVSWYQQTPGQGLQFLFEYFSETQRNKGNFPGRFSGRQFSNSRSEMNVSTLELGDSALYLCASRFGTGDNTGELFFGEGSRLTVL.

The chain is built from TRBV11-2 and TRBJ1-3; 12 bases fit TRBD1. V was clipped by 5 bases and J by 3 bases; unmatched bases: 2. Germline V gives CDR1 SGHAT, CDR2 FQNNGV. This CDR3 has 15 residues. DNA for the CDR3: TGTGCCAGCAGCGGGGACAGGGGGCTTGGAAACACCATATATTTT. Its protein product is CASSGDRGLGNTIYF.

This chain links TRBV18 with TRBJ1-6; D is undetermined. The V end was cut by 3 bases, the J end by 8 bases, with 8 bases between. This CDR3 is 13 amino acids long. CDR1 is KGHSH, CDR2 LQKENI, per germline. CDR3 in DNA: TGTGCCAGCTCACCCCATGCGGATTCACCCCTCCACTTT. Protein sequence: CASSPHADSPLHF.

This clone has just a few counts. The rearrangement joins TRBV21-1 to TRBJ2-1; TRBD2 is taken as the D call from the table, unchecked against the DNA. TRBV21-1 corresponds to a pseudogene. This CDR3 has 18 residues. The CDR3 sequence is CASSKSGPGDRGYNEQFF. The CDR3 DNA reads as TGTGCCAGCAGCAAAAGCGGACCGGGGGACCGAGGATACAATGAGCAGTTCTTC.

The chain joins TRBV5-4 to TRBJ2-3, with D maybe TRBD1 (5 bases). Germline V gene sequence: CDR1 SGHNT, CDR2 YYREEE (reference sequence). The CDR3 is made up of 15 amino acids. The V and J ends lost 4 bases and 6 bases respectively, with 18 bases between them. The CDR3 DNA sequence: TGTGCCAGCAGCCTCCAAAGGTGGGGCTCCGATACGCAGTATTTT. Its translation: CASSLQRWGSDTQYF. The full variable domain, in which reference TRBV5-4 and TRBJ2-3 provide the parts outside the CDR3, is ETGVTQSPTHLIKTRGQQVTLRCSSQSGHNTVSWYQQALGQGPQFIFQYYREEENGRGNFPPRFSGLQFPNYSSELNVNALELDDSALYLCASSLQRWGSDTQYFGPGTRLTVL.

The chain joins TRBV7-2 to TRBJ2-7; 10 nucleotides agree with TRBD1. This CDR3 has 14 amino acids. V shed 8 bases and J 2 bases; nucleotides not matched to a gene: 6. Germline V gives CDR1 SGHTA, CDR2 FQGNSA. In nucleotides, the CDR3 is TGTGCCAGCCAACCGGGACAGGGGCCCTACGAGCAGTACTTC. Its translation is CASQPGQGPYEQYF.

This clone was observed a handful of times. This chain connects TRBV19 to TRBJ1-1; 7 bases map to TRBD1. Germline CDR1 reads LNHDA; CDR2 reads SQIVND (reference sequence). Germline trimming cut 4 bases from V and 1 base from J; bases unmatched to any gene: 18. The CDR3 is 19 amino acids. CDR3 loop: CASSKEGTAEVFRNTEAFF. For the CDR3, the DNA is TGTGCCAGTAGTAAAGAGGGGACAGCGGAGGTTTTTCGGAACACTGAAGCTTTCTTT.

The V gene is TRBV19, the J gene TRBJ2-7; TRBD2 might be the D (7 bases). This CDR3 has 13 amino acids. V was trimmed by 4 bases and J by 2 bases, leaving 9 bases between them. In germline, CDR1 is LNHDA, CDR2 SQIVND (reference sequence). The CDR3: CASSKGGAYEQYF. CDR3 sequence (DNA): TGTGCCAGTAGTAAAGGGGGGGCCTACGAGCAGTACTTC.

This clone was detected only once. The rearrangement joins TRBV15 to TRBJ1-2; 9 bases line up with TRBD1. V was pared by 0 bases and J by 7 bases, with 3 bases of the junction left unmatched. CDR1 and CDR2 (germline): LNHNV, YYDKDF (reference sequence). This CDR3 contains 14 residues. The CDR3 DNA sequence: TGTGCCACCAGCAGAGATCGGACAGGGGCTGGCTACACCTTC. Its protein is CATSRDRTGAGYTF. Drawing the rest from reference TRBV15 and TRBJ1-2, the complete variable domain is DAMVIQNPRYQVTQFGKPVTLSCSQTLNHNVMYWYQQKSSQAPKLLFHYYDKDFNNEADTPDNFQSRRPNTSFCFLDIRSPGLGDTAMYLCATSRDRTGAGYTFGSGTRLTVV.

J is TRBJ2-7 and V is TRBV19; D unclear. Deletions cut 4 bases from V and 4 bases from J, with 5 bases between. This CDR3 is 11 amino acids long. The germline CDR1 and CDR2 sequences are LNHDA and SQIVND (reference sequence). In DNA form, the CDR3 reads TGTGCCAGTAGTAACTCTTACGAGCAGTACTTC. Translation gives CASSNSYEQYF.

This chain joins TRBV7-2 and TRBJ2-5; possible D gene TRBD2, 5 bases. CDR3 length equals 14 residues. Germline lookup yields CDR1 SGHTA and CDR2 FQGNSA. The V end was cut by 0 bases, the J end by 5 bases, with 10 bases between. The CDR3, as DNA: TGTGCCAGCAGCTTAGCGAACCGAGGGGAGACCCAGTACTTC. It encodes CASSLANRGETQYF.

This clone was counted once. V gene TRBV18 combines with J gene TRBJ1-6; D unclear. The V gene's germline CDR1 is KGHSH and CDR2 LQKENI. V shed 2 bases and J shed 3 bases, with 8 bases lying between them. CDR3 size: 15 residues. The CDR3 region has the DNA TGTGCCAGCTCACCAGGGCAGTACTATAATTCACCCCTCCACTTT. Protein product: CASSPGQYYNSPLHF. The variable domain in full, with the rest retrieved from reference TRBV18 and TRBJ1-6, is NAGVMQNPRHLVRRRGQEARLRCSPMKGHSHVYWYRQLPEEGLKFMVYLQKENIIDESGMPKERFSAEFPKEGPSILRIQQVVRGDSAAYFCASSPGQYYNSPLHFGNGTRLTVT.

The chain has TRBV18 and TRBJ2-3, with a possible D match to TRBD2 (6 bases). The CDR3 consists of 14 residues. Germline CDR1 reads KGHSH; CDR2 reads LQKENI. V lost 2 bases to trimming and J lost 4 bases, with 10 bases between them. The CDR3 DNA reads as TGTGCCAGCTCACCAAAGGAGGGTGCAGATACGCAGTATTTT. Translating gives CASSPKEGADTQYF.

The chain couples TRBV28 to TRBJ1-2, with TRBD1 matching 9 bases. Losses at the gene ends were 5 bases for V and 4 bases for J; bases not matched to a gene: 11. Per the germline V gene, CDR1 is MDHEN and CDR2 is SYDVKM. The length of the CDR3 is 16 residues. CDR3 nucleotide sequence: TGTGCCAGCAGTGACGAGGGACAGGGTTACCTCTATGGCTACACCTTC. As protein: CASSDEGQGYLYGYTF.

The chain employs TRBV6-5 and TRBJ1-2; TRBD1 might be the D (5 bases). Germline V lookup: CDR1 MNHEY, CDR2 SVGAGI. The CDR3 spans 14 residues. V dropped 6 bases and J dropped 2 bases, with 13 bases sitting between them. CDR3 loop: CASRPLGGNYGYTF. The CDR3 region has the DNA TGTGCCAGCAGACCCTTGGGGGGAAACTATGGCTACACCTTC.

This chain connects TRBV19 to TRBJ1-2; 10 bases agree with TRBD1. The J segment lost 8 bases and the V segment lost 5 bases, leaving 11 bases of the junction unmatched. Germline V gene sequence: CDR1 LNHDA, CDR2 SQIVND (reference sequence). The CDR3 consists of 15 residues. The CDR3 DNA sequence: TGTGCCAGTAGTGCGTCAGACAGGGGGCTGTTGGGCTACACCTTC. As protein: CASSASDRGLLGYTF.

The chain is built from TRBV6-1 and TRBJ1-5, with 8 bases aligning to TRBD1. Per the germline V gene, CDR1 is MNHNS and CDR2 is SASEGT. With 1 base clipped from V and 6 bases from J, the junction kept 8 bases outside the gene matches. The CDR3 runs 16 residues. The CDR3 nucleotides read TGTGCCAGCAGTGAAGGTCGGCAGGGGGCTCCTCAGCCCCAGCATTTT. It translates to CASSEGRQGAPQPQHF.

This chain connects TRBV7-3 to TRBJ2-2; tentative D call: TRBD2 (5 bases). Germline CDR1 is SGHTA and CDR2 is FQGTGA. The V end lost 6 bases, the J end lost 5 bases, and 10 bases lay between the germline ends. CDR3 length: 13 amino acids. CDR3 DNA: TGTGCCAGCAGACCCCGGGAAACCGGGGAGCTGTTTTTT. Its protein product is CASRPRETGELFF.

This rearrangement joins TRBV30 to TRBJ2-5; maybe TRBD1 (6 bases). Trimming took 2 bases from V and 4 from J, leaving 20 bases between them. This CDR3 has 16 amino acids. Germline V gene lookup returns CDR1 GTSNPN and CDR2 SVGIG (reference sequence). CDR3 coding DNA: TGTGCCTGGAGTTCCCTTTTTACAGGGATTGGAGAGACCCAGTACTTC. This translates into CAWSSLFTGIGETQYF. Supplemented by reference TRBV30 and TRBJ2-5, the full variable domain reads SQTIHQWPATLVQPVGSPLSLECTVEGTSNPNLYWYRQAAGRGLQLLFYSVGIGQISSEVPQNLSASRPQDRQFILSSKKLLLSDSGFYLCAWSSLFTGIGETQYFGPGTRLLVL.

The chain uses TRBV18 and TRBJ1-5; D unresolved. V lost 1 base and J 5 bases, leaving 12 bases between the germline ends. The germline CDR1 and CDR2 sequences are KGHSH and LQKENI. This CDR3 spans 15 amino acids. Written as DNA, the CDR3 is TGTGCCAGCTCACCACTCTCTGGGAGGGATCAGCCCCAGCATTTT. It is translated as CASSPLSGRDQPQHF.

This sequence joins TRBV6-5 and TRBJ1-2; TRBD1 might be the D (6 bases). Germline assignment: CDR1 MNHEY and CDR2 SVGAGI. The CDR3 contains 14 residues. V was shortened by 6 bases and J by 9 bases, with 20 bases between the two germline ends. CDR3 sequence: CASRNQGLRGSYTF. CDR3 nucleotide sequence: TGTGCCAGCAGGAACCAGGGGCTCCGAGGGAGCTACACCTTC.

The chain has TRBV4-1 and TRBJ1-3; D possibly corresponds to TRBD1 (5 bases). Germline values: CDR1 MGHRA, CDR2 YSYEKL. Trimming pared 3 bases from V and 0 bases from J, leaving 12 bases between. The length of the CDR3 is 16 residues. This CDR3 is CASSQAVDSSGNTIYF. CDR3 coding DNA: TGCGCCAGCAGCCAGGCCGTCGACAGCTCTGGAAACACCATATATTTT.

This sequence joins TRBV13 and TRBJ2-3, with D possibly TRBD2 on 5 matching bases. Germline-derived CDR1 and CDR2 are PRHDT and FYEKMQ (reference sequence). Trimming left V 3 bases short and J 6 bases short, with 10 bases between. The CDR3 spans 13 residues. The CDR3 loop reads CASSLVGLDTQYF. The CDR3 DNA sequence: TGTGCCAGCAGCTTGGTCGGACTGGATACGCAGTATTTT.

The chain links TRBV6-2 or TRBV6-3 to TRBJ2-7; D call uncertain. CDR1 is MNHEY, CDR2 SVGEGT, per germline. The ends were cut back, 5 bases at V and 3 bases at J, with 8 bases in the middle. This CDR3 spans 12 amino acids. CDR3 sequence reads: CASSLLYYEQYF. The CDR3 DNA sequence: TGTGCCAGCAGTCTTCTGTACTACGAGCAGTACTTC.

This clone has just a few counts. The CDR3 DNA reads as TGTGCCAGCAGTGCGGTTTCCAGGGGCACAGATACGCAGTATTTT. Its protein is CASSAVSRGTDTQYF. The chain has TRBV2 and TRBJ2-3; D is possibly TRBD1 (5 bases). The germline V gene encodes CDR1 SNHLY and CDR2 FYNNEI. Trimming shortened V by 4 bases and J by 1 base, and 12 bases separated the two germline ends. The CDR3 loop spans 15 amino acids. The full variable domain, completed using reference TRBV2 and TRBJ2-3, is EPEVTQTPSHQVTQMGQEVILRCVPISNHLYFYWYRQILGQKVEFLVSFYNNEISEKSEIFDDQFSVERPDGSNFTLKIRSTKLEDSAMYFCASSAVSRGTDTQYFGPGTRLTVL.

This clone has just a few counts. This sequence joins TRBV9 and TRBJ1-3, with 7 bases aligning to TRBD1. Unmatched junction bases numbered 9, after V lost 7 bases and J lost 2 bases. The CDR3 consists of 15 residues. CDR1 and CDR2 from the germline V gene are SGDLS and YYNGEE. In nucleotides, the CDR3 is TGTGCCAGCGGCCCCCACACAGGGGCTGGAAACACCATATATTTT. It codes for CASGPHTGAGNTIYF.

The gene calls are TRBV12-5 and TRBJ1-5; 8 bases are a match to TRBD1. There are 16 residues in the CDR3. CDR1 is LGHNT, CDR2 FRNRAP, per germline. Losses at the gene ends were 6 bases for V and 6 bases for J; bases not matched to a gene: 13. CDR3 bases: TGTGCTAGTGGGACGGACAGGGTGCGAATCGGTCAGCCCCAGCATTTT. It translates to CASGTDRVRIGQPQHF. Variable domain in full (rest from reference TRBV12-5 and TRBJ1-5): DARVTQTPRHKVTEMGQEVTMRCQPILGHNTVFWYRQTMMQGLELLAYFRNRAPLDDSGMPKDRFSAEMPDATLATLKIQPSEPRDSAVYFCASGTDRVRIGQPQHFGDGTRLSIL.